This T cell receptor beta chain was retrieved from a study of T cells in Graves' hyperthyroidism and ophthalmopathy. Duration under 3 months, a NOSPECS grade of at least 4, and a Clinical Activity Score of at least 3 characterized the ophthalmopathy patients. This clonotype was seen many times. Amplification targeted TCR beta CDR3 regions from RNA transcripts. First-round RT-PCR of the TCR CDR3 relied on the HTBI primer set. TCRdb passed the multiplex PCR reads through MiXCR, listing each CDR3 protein once. This sample has around 500,000 distinct CDR3 sequences, with around 15% found just once. CDR3 length: 14 amino acids. CDR1 is MDHEN and CDR2 is SYDVKM in the germline V gene. Between the trimmed V and J ends, which lost 6 bases and 0 bases, there was a span of 12 bases.

Material for sequencing was blood. The chain joins TRBV28 to TRBJ2-7; D assignment may be TRBD1 or TRBD2 (6 bases each). This TCR came from a woman aged 25 to 45 with Graves' ophthalmopathy. CDR3 bases: TGTGCCAGCAGCGGGGGCATGAGCTCCTACGAGCAGTACTTC. Translation gives CASSGGMSSYEQYF.